This T cell receptor beta chain was found in a study of blood T cell repertoires in COVID-19. Study information: T cells, B-cell-depleted T cells, or PBMCs supplied cDNA or gDNA.

Libraries were prepared by immunoSEQ multiplex PCR; TCRdb keeps only in-frame clonotypes and omits some of them. This table holds roughly 80,000 clones, around nine tenths found once. The source of this sequence is a woman aged 80 or over with active or convalescent COVID-19. The material sequenced was peripheral blood.

CDR3 sequence reads: CASSGRTRVGSGQYF. CDR3 sequence (DNA): TGTGCCAGCAGTGGTAGGACTAGGGTGGGTTCGGGGCAGTACTTC. The rearrangement links TRBV2 to TRBJ2-7; 7 positions match TRBD2. Germline trimming cut 4 bases from V and 9 bases from J; bases unmatched to any gene: 15. The CDR3 contains 15 residues. The V gene's germline CDR1 is SNHLY and CDR2 FYNNEI.